This TCR beta chain was identified during a study of post-analysis software for immune sequencing data (dated by TCRdb to the mid-2010s). Broadly, across the study: Recorded disease courses included relapsing-remitting, secondary progressive and progressive-relapsing multiple sclerosis, with some patients lacking subtype annotation. A subset of samples was prepared in parallel using single-end sample barcoding, then pooled and co-amplified after Illumina adapter ligation. Patient repertoires were compared against ten to eleven previously published healthy control repertoires from donors aged roughly 6 to 28 years.

To demonstrate the VDJtools post-analysis software, TCR beta repertoires were profiled from the peripheral blood of about 14 young patients with multiple sclerosis. Multiple sclerosis patients were children and adolescents aged roughly 6 to 16 years. Regarding this clonotype: No cognate antigen has been identified for it. Base qualities are not at hand, and no much larger clone is one base apart.

Overall study results and their limits: Compared with controls, multiple sclerosis patients had significantly lower normalized Chao1 diversity, a finding suggesting substantial peripheral T-cell clonal expansion. The multiple sclerosis patient group was slightly younger than the control group. Direct clustering with F measure showed strong co-clustering of samples prepared in the same batch, prompting a batch-effect correction. Patients showed significantly higher frequencies than controls for several TRBV segments, among them TRBV5-6, TRBV5-1 and TRBV20-1.

The CDR3 runs 14 residues from the cysteine to the phenylalanine. This entry keeps only the CDR3 DNA: 42 bases, framed from base 1. Trimming takes 5 bases from V and 6 bases from J, and the germline ends sit 17 bases apart. In the germline V gene (reference sequence), CDR1 corresponds to DFQATT and CDR2 to SNEGSKA. The library was obtained by PCR. TCRdb records Illumina HiSeq 2500 as the sequencer. To reduce PCR and sequencing biases, unique molecular identifiers were built into the TCR beta cDNA libraries. Every 1 to 10 million input T cells yielded some 500,000 cDNA molecules, meaning each molecule approximated one T cell. The same protocol used for the earlier healthy control dataset was applied to prepare and sequence the patient libraries. Within a given batch, samples were prepared together, multiplexed and sequenced on the same HiSeq lane. The study's own analysis went as follows. MIGEC handled the raw barcoded reads, throwing out single-read molecular identifier groups before consensus assembly and CDR3 extraction. Clonotype tables were post-analysed with VDJtools, and diversity was normalized by down-sampling all datasets to the smallest sample size. In repertoire overlap clustering, CDR3 amino acid sequences, but not nucleotide sequences, were matched to correct batch-related cross-sample contamination. TCRdb handled the public reads itself, with Q25 trimming in fastp and clone calling in MiXCR, and kept productive beta chains. Each record represents a unique CDR3 protein, reported with the most common genes and DNA among its rows. For this entry, the V and J calls and clone size follow TCRdb and not the study's own pipeline. The sample yields about 620,000 distinct CDR3 sequences; 44% were counted once. Clones ranked in the top ten supply 1.7% of the sample.

The receptor's source is a girl between 10 and 17 years old with multiple sclerosis. The sequence joins TRBV20-1 to TRBJ1-5; confidence is insufficient to name the D gene. Sequenced material: blood. The DNA sequence reads TGCAGTGCTCCCAGTCCGGGTTTAGCTCAGCCCCAGCATTTT. This gives the protein CSAPSPGLAQPQHF.